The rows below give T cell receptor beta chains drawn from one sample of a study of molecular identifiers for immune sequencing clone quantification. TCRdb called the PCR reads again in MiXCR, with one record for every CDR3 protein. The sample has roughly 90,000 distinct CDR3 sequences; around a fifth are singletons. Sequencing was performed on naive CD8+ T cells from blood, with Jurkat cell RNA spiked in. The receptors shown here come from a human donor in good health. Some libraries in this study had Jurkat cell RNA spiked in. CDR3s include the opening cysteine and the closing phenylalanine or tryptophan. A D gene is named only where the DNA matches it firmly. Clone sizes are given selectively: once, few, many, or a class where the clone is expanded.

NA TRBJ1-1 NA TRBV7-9 TGTGCCAGCAGCTTGGGCACTGAAACTTTCTTT CASSLGTETFF
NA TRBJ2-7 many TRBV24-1 TGTGCCACCAGTCCGGTCGGGGGCAACGAGCAGTACTTC CATSPVGGNEQYF
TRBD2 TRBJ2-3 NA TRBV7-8 TGTGCCAGCAGCCCCGGATCGGGACTAGCGGGCGGGGACCTGACAGATACGCAGTATTTT CASSPGSGLAGGDLTDTQYF
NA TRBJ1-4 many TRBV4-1 TGCGCCAGCAGCCAAGGCACGTTCCCTGCTAATGAAAAACTGTTTTTT CASSQGTFPANEKLFF
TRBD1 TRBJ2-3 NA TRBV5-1 TGCGCCAGCAGCTGGACAGGGATCACAGATACGCAGTATTTT CASSWTGITDTQYF
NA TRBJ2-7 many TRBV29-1 TGCAGCGCTGTGCGGGACGGCTCCTACGAGCAGTACTTC CSAVRDGSYEQYF
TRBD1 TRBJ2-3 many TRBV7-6 TGTGCCAGCAGCTTAACAGGGGGCCCCACAGATACGCAGTATTTT CASSLTGGPTDTQYF
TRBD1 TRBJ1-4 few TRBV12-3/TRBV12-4 TGTGCCAGCAGCACCTGGGGACAGAATAATGAAAAACTGTTTTTT CASSTWGQNNEKLFF
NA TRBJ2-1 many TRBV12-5 TGTGCTAGTGCCTTAGGTCCGGGTTACAATGAGCAGTTCTTC CASALGPGYNEQFF
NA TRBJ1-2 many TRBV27 TGTGCCAGCAGTTTATCAGGTCGCTATGGCTACACCTTC CASSLSGRYGYTF
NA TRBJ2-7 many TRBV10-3 TGTGCCATCAGTGACTTAAACACCCCAGACGACGAGCAGTACTTC CAISDLNTPDDEQYF
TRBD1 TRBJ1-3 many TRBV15 TGTGCCACCAGCAGAACGGGACAGGGAACTGGAAACACCATATATTTT CATSRTGQGTGNTIYF
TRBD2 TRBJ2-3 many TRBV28 TGTGCCAGCAGTCCCGGGACTAAAAGCACAGATACGCAGTATTTT CASSPGTKSTDTQYF
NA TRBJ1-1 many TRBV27 TGTGCCAGCAGTTATGGGGAACTCACTGAAGCTTTCTTT CASSYGELTEAFF
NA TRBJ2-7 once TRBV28 TGTGCCAGCAGTAACCACCAGGGGTTCGGGGGGCAGTACTTC CASSNHQGFGGQYF
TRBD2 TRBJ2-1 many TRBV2 TGTGCCAGCAGTGAGGGTAGCGGGACCCCCCTCAATGAGCAGTTCTTC CASSEGSGTPLNEQFF
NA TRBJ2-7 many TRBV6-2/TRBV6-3 TGTGCCAGCAGTTACTCGATAGTGGGAGGAAACTACGAGCAGTACTTC CASSYSIVGGNYEQYF